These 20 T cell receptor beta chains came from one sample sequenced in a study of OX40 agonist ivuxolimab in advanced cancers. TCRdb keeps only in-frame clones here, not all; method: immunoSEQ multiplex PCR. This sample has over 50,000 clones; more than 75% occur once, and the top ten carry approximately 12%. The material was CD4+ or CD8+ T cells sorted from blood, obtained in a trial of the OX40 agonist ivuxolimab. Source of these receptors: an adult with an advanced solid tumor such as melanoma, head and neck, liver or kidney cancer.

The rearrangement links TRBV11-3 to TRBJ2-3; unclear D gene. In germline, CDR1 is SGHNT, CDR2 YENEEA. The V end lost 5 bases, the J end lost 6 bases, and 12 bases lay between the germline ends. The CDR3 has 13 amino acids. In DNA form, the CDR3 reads TGTGCCAGCAGCCCGCGGATGGGGGATACGCAGTATTTT. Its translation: CASSPRMGDTQYF.

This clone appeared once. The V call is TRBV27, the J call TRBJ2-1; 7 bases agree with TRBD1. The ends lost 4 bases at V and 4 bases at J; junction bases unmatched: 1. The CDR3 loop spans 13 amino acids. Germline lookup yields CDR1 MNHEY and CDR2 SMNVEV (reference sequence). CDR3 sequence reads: CASSWGQYNEQFF. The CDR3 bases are TGTGCCAGCAGTTGGGGACAGTACAATGAGCAGTTCTTC.

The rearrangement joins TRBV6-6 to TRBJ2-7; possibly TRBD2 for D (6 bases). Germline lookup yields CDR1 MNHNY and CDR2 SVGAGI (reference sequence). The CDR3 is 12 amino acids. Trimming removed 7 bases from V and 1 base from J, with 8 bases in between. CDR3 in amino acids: CASTGDSYEQYF. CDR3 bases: TGTGCCAGCACGGGGGATTCCTACGAGCAGTACTTC.

CDR3 DNA: TGTGCCAGCAGTGACTCAGATGGGACAGGCAATGAGCAGTTCTTC. Protein: CASSDSDGTGNEQFF. The gene calls are TRBV6-4 and TRBJ2-1; 8 bases align to TRBD1. Losses at the gene ends were 0 bases for V and 6 bases for J; bases not matched to a gene: 4. Germline assignment: CDR1 MRHNA and CDR2 SNTAGT. The length of the CDR3 is 15 residues.

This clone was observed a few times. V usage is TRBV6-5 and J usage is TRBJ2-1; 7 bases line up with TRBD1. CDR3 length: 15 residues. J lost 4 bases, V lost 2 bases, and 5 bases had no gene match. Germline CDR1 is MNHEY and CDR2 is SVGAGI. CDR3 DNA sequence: TGTGCCAGCAGTTACGGGACAGAGATATACAATGAGCAGTTCTTC. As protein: CASSYGTEIYNEQFF.

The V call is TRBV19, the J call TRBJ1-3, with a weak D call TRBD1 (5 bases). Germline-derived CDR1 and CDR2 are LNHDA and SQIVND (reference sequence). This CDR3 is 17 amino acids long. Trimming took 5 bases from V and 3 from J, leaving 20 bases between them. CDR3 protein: CASSRTDSGGRGNTIYF. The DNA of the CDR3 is TGTGCCAGTAGTCGGACTGACAGTGGGGGTCGTGGAAACACCATATATTTT.

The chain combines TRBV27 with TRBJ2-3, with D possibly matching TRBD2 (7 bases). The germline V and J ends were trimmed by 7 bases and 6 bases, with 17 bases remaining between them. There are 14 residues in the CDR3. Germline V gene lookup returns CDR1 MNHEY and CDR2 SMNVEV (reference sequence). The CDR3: CASTSWGGYDTQYF. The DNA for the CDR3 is TGTGCCAGCACTTCTTGGGGGGGCTACGATACGCAGTATTTT.

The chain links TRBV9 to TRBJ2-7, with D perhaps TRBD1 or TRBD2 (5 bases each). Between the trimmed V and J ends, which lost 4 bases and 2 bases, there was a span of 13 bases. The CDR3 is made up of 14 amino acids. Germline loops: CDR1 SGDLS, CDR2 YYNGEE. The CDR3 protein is CASSSWDRAYEQYF. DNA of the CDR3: TGTGCCAGCAGCTCATGGGACCGAGCCTACGAGCAGTACTTC.

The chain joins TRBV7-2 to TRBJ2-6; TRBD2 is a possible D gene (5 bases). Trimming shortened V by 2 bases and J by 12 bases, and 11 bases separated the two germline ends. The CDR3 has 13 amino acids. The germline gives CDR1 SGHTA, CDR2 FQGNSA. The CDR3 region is CASSLTHRGVLTF. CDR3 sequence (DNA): TGTGCCAGCAGCTTAACCCACCGGGGCGTCCTGACTTTC.

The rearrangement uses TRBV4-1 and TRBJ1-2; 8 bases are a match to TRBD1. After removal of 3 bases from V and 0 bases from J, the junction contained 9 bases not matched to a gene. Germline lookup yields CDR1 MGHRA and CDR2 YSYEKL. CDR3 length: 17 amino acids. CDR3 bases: TGCGCCAGCAGCCACGAATTACGGACAGGGACTAACTATGGCTACACCTTC. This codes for CASSHELRTGTNYGYTF.

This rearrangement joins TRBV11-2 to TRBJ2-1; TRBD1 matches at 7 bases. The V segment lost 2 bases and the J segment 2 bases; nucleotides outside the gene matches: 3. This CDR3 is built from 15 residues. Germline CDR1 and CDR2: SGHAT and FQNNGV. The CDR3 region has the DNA TGTGCCAGCAGCTTAACAGGGGACCCCTACAATGAGCAGTTCTTC. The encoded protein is CASSLTGDPYNEQFF.

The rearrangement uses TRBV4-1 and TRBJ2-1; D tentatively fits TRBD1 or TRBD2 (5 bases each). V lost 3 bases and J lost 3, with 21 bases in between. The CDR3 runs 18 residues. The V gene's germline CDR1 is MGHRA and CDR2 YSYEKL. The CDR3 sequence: CASSHSPPPGPDYNEQFF. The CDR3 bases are TGCGCCAGCAGCCACTCACCCCCCCCGGGACCTGACTACAATGAGCAGTTCTTC.

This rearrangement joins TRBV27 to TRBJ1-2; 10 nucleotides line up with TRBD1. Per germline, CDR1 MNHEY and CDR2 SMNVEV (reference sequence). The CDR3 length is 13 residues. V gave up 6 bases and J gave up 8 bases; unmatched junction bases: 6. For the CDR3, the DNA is TGTGCCAGCAGCCCGGGACAGGGGCTGGGCTACACCTTC. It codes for CASSPGQGLGYTF.

In DNA form, the CDR3 reads TGTGCCAGCAGCCCGGCCCTTTACCGTGTTTGGGATGGCTACACCTTC. This gives the protein CASSPALYRVWDGYTF. This chain connects TRBV7-4 to TRBJ1-2; D gene uncertain. Germline assignment: CDR1 SGHVT and CDR2 SQSDAQ. This CDR3 is built from 16 residues. The ends were cut back, 5 bases at V and 6 bases at J, with 22 bases in the middle. Looking up the rest from reference TRBV7-4 and TRBJ1-2 gives the full variable domain: GAGVSQSPRYKVAKRGRDVALRCDSISGHVTLYWYRQTLGQGSEVLTYSQSDAQRDKSGRPSGRFSAERPERSVSTLKIQRTEQGDSAVYLCASSPALYRVWDGYTFGSGTRLTVV.

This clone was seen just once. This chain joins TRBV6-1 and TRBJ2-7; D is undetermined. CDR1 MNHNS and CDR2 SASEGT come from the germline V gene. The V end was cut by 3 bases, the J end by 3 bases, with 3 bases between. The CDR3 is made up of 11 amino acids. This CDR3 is CASSEFYEQYF. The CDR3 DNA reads TGTGCCAGCAGTGAGTTCTACGAGCAGTACTTC.

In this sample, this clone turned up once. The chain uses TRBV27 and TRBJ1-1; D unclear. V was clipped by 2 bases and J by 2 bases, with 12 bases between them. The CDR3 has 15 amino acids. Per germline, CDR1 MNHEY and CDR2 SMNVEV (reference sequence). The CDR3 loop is CASSLIPGTNTEAFF. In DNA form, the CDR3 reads TGTGCCAGCAGTTTAATCCCAGGAACTAACACTGAAGCTTTCTTT.

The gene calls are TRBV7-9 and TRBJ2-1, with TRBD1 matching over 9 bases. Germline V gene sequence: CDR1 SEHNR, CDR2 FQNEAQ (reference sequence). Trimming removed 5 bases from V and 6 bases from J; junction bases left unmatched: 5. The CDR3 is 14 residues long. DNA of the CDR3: TGTGCCAGCAGCACGACAGGGGGTCGCAATGAGCAGTTCTTC. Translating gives CASSTTGGRNEQFF.

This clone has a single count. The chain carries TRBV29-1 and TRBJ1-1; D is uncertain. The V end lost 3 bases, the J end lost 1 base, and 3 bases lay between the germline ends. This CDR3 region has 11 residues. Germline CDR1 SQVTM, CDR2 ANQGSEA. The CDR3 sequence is CSVEWNTEAFF. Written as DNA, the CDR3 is TGCAGCGTTGAGTGGAACACTGAAGCTTTCTTT.

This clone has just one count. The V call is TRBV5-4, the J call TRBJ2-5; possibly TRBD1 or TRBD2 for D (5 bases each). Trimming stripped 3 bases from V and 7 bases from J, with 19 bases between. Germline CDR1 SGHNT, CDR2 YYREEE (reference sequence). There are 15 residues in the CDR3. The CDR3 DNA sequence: TGTGCCAGCAGCTCGGGACGGGCCGCGGAGAGGACCCAGTACTTC. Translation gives CASSSGRAAERTQYF. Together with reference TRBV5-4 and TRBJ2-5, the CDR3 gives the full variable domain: ETGVTQSPTHLIKTRGQQVTLRCSSQSGHNTVSWYQQALGQGPQFIFQYYREEENGRGNFPPRFSGLQFPNYSSELNVNALELDDSALYLCASSSGRAAERTQYFGPGTRLLVL.

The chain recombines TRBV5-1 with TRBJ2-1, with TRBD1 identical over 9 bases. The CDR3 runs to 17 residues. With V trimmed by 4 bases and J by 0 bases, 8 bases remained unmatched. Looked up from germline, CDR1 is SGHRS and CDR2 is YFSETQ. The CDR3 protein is CASSPPGQGLSYNEQFF. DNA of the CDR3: TGCGCCAGCAGCCCGCCGGGACAGGGTCTCTCCTACAATGAGCAGTTCTTC.